Listed below are T cell receptor beta chains from one sample, sequenced in a study of OX40 agonist ivuxolimab in advanced cancers. The data were produced by immunoSEQ multiplex PCR, yet TCRdb's version contains in-frame clones alone and is incomplete. This sample has roughly 110,000 clones; 90% occur once, and the top ten carry 0.48%. Sample: CD4+ or CD8+ T cells sorted from blood, taken in a trial of the OX40 agonist ivuxolimab. These receptors were obtained from an adult with an advanced solid tumor such as melanoma, head and neck, liver or kidney cancer. CDR3s include the opening cysteine and the closing phenylalanine or tryptophan. Size is omitted from some rows. Given values are once, few, many or a class for expanded clones.

clone_size	j_call	v_call	cdr3_aa
NA	TRBJ1-5	TRBV5-8	CASSPGTGFRGPQHF
NA	TRBJ1-4	TRBV19	CASRPREEIEKLFF
NA	TRBJ1-1	TRBV7-2	CASSSSVNTEAFF
NA	TRBJ1-6	TRBV28	CASSLLRVEALHF
NA	TRBJ2-2	TRBV14	CASSQDYGTAYTGELFF
NA	TRBJ2-1	TRBV14	CASSSSGLIVEQFF
NA	TRBJ1-5	TRBV7-3	CASSLSGDQPQHF
few	TRBJ2-1	TRBV7-8	CASSLDQGRNEQFF
NA	TRBJ2-5	TRBV14	CASSYYTRAGQETQYF
NA	TRBJ1-3	TRBV6-1	CASSERGGRGNTIYF
once	TRBJ2-3	TRBV28	CASSSHGVSGGPQYF
NA	TRBJ1-2	TRBV11-2	CASSARDSTNYGYTF
NA	TRBJ1-1	TRBV11-2	CASSLTIDTEAFF
NA	TRBJ1-5	TRBV19	CASSTPDRENQPQHF
NA	TRBJ1-1	TRBV5-4	CASSRPSGADTEAFF
NA	TRBJ1-2	TRBV7-8	CASSLRQAYGYTF
NA	TRBJ1-3	TRBV28	CASKRTGPASGNTIYF
NA	TRBJ1-4	TRBV19	CASRQGLGATNEKLFF
NA	TRBJ2-7	TRBV27	CASRPPTAFTYEQYF
NA	TRBJ2-7	TRBV7-7	CASSLRDSGNYEQYF
NA	TRBJ2-5	TRBV11-2	CASSLEVAAQETQYF
once	TRBJ1-5	TRBV7-2	CASSLNWNQPQHF
few	TRBJ1-1	TRBV14	CASSQSDANRGAW
NA	TRBJ2-2	TRBV6-4	CASSPTRTGELFF
NA	TRBJ2-5	TRBV7-2	CASTTTGGGSQETQYF
NA	TRBJ1-4	TRBV9	CASSNHRGQTTNEKLFF
NA	TRBJ2-6	TRBV30	CAGGQGARGANVLTF
NA	TRBJ1-2	TRBV2	CASSGGNGGYTF
NA	TRBJ1-5	TRBV6-4	CASSYRVRNQPQHF
NA	TRBJ2-5	TRBV5-4	CASSLASETQYF
NA	TRBJ1-3	TRBV18	CASSRAPTTSSGNTIYF
NA	TRBJ2-5	TRBV9	CASSVRAGAGETQYF
NA	TRBJ1-6	TRBV9	CASSVEGRADSPLHF
NA	TRBJ2-2	TRBV7-9	CASSLKGQGADTGELFF
NA	TRBJ2-3	TRBV4-3	CASRRTSRTDTQYF
NA	TRBJ1-5	TRBV30	CAWSGGRNQPQHF
NA	TRBJ2-7	TRBV19	CASSRQGAYEQYF
once	TRBJ2-3	TRBV7-9	CASNLPVLTSGAGDTQYF
NA	TRBJ1-1	TRBV5-5	CASSSNPPGTGGEAFF
NA	TRBJ1-4	TRBV9	CASSVLGQPNEKLFF
NA	TRBJ1-2	TRBV11-3	CASTLDNNYGYTF
NA	TRBJ2-5	TRBV7-7	CASSVGVSQGLETQYF
NA	TRBJ2-3	TRBV30	CAWSVTGADTQYF
NA	TRBJ2-1	TRBV7-2	CASSTRRSSYNEQFF
once	TRBJ2-3	TRBV7-9	CASSKSAGWTDTQYF
NA	TRBJ1-5	TRBV11-2	CASSLDIQQNQPQHF
NA	TRBJ1-6	TRBV11-3	CASSFDRGPYNSPLHF
NA	TRBJ2-7	TRBV11-2	CASSLDRGGVLTYEQYF
NA	TRBJ1-2	TRBV4-3	CASSSRQMIEGYTF
NA	TRBJ2-7	TRBV6-6	CASRGNSYEQYF
once	TRBJ2-1	TRBV21-1	CASPRLAGGLSSYNEQFF
NA	TRBJ1-3	TRBV4-1	CASSRAGQGGTGNTIYF
NA	TRBJ1-4	TRBV5-4	CASSLLADEKLFF
NA	TRBJ2-7	TRBV6-1	CATEAAIFYEQYF
once	TRBJ1-3	TRBV5-1	CASSSGQISGNTIYF
NA	TRBJ1-4	TRBV5-5	CASSFGQGQNEKLFF
NA	TRBJ1-5	TRBV19	CASRGGRGDPSNQPQHF
NA	TRBJ1-6	TRBV6-5	CASSSAEGRPPLHF
NA	TRBJ2-3	TRBV27	CASSLQQGGVVDTQYF